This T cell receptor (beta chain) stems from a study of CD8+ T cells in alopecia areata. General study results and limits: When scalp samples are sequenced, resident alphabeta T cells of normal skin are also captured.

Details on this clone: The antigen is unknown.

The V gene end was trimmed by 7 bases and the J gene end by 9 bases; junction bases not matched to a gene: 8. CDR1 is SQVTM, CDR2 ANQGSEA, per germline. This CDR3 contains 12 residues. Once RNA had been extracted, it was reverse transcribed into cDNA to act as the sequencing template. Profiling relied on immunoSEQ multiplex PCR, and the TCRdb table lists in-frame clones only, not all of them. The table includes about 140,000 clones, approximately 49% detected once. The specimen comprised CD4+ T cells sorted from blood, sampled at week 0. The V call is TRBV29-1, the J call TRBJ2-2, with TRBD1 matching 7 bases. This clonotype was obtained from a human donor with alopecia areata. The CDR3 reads CSASRQGRELFF. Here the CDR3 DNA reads TGCAGCGCGTCTCGACAGGGCCGGGAGCTGTTTTTT.